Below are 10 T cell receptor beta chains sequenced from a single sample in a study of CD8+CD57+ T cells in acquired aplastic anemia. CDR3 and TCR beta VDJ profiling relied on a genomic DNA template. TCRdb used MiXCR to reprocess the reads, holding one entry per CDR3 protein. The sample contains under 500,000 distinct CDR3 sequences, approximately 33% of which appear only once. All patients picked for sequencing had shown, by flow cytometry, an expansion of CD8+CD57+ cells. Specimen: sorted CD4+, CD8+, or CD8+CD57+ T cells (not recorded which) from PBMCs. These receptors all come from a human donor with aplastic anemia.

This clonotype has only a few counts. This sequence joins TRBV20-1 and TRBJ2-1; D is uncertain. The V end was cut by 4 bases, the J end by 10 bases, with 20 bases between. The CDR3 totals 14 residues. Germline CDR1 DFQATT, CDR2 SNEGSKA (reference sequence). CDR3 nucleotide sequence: TGCAGTGCTACCAGAAACCCACTGGCGGACGAGCAGTTCTTC. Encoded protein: CSATRNPLADEQFF.

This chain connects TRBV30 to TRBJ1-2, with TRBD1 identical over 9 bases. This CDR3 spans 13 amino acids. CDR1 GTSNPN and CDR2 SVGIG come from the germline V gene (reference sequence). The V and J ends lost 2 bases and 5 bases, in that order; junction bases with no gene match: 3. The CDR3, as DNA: TGTGCCTGGAGTTCGACAGGGGGGTATGGCTACACCTTC. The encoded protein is CAWSSTGGYGYTF.

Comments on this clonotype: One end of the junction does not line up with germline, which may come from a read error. CDR3: CAIGEGLGSPLHF. In nucleotides, the CDR3 is TGTGCCATCGGTGAGGGGCTTGGATCACCCCTCCACTTT. The chain joins TRBV10-3 to TRBJ1-6, with D possibly being TRBD1 (5 bases). Germline lookup yields CDR1 ENHRY and CDR2 SYGVKD. This CDR3 region has 13 residues.

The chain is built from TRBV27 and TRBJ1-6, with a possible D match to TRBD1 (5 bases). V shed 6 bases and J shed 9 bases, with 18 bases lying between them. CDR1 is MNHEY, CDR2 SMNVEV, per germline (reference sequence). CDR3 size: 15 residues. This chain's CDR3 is CASRIRVPMGSPLHF. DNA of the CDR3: TGTGCCAGCAGGATCAGGGTCCCCATGGGTTCACCCCTCCACTTT.

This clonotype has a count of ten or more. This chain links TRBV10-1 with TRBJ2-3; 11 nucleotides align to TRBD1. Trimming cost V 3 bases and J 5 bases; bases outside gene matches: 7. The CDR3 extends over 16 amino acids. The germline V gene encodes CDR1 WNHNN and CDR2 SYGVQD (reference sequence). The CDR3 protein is CASSDPGQGAKDTQYF. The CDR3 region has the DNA TGCGCCAGCAGTGACCCCGGACAGGGGGCGAAAGATACGCAGTATTTT.

The chain's CDR3 is CASRGSWGSHEQYF. The CDR3, as DNA: TGTGCCAGCAGGGGTTCATGGGGGAGCCACGAGCAGTACTTC. The V gene is TRBV25-1, the J gene TRBJ2-7; either TRBD1 or TRBD2 may fit D (5 bases each). This CDR3 is built from 14 residues. The germline CDR1 and CDR2 sequences are MGHDK and SYGVNS. With 6 bases removed from V and 5 bases from J, the gap between germline ends came to 17 bases.

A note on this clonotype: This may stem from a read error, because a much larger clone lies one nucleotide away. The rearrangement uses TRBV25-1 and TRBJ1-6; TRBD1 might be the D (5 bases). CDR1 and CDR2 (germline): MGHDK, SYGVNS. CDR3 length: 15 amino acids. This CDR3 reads CASSVGGADGSLLHF. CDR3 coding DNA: TGTGCCAGCAGCGTAGGAGGGGCGGATGGTTCACTCCTCCACTTT.

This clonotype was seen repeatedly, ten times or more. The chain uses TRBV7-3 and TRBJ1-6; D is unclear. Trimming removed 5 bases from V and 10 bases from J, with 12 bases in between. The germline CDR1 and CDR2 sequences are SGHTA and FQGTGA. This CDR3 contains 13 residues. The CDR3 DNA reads TGTGCCAGCAGCGTGGACGGTTTGTCACCCCTCCACTTT. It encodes CASSVDGLSPLHF.

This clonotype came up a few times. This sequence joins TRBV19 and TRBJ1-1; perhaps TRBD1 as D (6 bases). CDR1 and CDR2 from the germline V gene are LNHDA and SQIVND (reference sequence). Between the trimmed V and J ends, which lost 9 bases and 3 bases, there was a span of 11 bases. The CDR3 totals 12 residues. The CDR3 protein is CASRAGDTEAFF. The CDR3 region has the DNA TGTGCCAGCCGAGCAGGGGACACTGAAGCTTTCTTT.

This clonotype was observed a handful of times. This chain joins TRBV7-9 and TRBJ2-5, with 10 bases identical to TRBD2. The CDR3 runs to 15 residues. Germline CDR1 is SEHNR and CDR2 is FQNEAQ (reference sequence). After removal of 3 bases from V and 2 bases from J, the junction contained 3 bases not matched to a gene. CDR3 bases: TGTGCCAGCAGCTTGCTACTAGCGGGGCAAGAGACCCAGTACTTC. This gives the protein CASSLLLAGQETQYF.